This is a list of T cell receptor beta chains from one sample in a study of CD39 and CD103 CD8 tumor-infiltrating T cells. Clones were sequenced by immunoSEQ multiplex PCR, and TCRdb holds only the in-frame ones, with some missing. Of around 350 clones detected, 50% to 55% appear once; the ten largest clones hold roughly 31%. Material for sequencing was CD39+ CD103+ CD8+ T cells sorted from the tumor. All receptors come from a human donor with head and neck squamous cell carcinoma. Each CDR3 is given with its conserved first and last residue. Clone sizes are given selectively: once, few, many, or a class where the clone is expanded.

size: once
J: TRBJ2-1
V: TRBV9
CDR3: CASSADRGYNEQFF

size: NA
J: TRBJ2-3
V: TRBV13
CDR3: CASSQPLTRPDTQYF

size: NA
J: TRBJ2-3
V: TRBV9
CDR3: CASSAGGGPDTQYF

size: NA
J: TRBJ2-5
V: TRBV19
CDR3: CASSIVPEETQYF

size: few
J: TRBJ1-2
V: TRBV4-1
CDR3: CASSQAAGRILINYGYTF

size: once
J: NA
V: TRBV5-4
CDR3: CASSLDRTYEQYF

size: NA
J: TRBJ2-2
V: TRBV11-2
CDR3: CASIQMTGELFF

size: NA
J: TRBJ1-6
V: TRBV4-1
CDR3: CASSQGDMGRSPLHF

size: large
J: TRBJ2-5
V: TRBV4-1
CDR3: CASSQAAGADLTQYF

size: NA
J: TRBJ2-7
V: TRBV6-6
CDR3: CASSPKGTGYEQYF

size: NA
J: TRBJ1-5
V: TRBV6-1
CDR3: CASSEAGGDISNQPQHF

size: large
J: TRBJ2-1
V: TRBV29-1
CDR3: CSVDTDDSYNEQFF

size: few
J: TRBJ1-5
V: TRBV19
CDR3: CASSISPESQPQHF

size: large
J: TRBJ1-2
V: TRBV27
CDR3: CASGEADSLLNYGYTF

size: NA
J: TRBJ2-7
V: TRBV30
CDR3: CAWSVRFQNRYEQYF

size: NA
J: TRBJ1-2
V: TRBV5-2
CDR3: CASTPGVGGPANYGYTF

size: NA
J: TRBJ2-7
V: TRBV27
CDR3: CACRGGLGYEQYF

size: NA
J: TRBJ2-7
V: TRBV5-5
CDR3: CASSWGLGSYEQYF

size: NA
J: TRBJ2-7
V: TRBV5-1
CDR3: CASSLNNDREYF

size: NA
J: NA
V: TRBV28
CDR3: CASSLQTAYEQYF

size: few
J: TRBJ1-2
V: TRBV2
CDR3: CASSEGGQAFYGYTF

size: NA
J: TRBJ2-1
V: TRBV9
CDR3: CASSVVTSGGLNEQFF

size: large
J: TRBJ1-5
V: TRBV19
CDR3: CASSSAPEHQPQHF

size: NA
J: TRBJ1-3
V: TRBV19
CDR3: CASSATALSGNTIYF

size: hyperexpanded
J: TRBJ1-6
V: TRBV4-1
CDR3: CASSPPTQGRSPLHF

size: hyperexpanded
J: TRBJ2-1
V: TRBV4-1
CDR3: CASSHLAGIAGAYNEQFF

size: few
J: TRBJ1-5
V: TRBV10-3
CDR3: CAISESLVFTGNQPQHF

size: NA
J: TRBJ1-1
V: TRBV5-1
CDR3: CASSAGGPNTEAFF

size: large
J: TRBJ1-1
V: TRBV4-1
CDR3: CASSQMTGFRTEAFF

size: NA
J: TRBJ2-1
V: TRBV5-1
CDR3: CASSLTGINEQFF

size: NA
J: TRBJ2-3
V: TRBV9
CDR3: CASSVESRPSRQYF

size: few
J: TRBJ2-2
V: TRBV5-1
CDR3: CASSFNTGELFF